This T cell receptor (beta chain) is drawn from a study of blood T cell repertoires in COVID-19. Trimming cost V 6 bases and J 5 bases; bases outside gene matches: 6. Germline loops: CDR1 SNHLY, CDR2 FYNNEI. CDR3 size: 14 residues. Measured with immunoSEQ multiplex PCR; TCRdb has only the in-frame clones, and not every one. Of about 43,000 clones detected, roughly 87% appear once; the ten largest clones hold approximately 10%. This rearrangement joins TRBV2 to TRBJ2-5; 10 bases agree with TRBD2. This TCR was sampled from a woman aged 80 or over with active COVID-19. The sequenced sample consisted of peripheral blood. The CDR3 sequence: CASRERGGLETQYF. The CDR3 bases are TGTGCCAGCAGAGAGCGGGGGGGCTTGGAGACCCAGTACTTC.